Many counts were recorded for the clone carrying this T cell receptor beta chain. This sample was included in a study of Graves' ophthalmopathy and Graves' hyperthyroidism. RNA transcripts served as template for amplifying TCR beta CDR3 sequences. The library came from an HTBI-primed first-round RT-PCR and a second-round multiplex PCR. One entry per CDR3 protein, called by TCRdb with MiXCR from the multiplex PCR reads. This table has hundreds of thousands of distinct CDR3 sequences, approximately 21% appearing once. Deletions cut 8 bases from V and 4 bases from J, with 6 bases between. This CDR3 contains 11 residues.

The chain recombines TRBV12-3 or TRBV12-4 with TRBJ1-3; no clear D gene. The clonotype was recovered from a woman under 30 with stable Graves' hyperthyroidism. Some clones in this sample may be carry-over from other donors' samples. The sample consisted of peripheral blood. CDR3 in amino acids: CASAIGNTIYF. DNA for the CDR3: TGTGCCAGCGCCATAGGAAACACCATATATTTT.